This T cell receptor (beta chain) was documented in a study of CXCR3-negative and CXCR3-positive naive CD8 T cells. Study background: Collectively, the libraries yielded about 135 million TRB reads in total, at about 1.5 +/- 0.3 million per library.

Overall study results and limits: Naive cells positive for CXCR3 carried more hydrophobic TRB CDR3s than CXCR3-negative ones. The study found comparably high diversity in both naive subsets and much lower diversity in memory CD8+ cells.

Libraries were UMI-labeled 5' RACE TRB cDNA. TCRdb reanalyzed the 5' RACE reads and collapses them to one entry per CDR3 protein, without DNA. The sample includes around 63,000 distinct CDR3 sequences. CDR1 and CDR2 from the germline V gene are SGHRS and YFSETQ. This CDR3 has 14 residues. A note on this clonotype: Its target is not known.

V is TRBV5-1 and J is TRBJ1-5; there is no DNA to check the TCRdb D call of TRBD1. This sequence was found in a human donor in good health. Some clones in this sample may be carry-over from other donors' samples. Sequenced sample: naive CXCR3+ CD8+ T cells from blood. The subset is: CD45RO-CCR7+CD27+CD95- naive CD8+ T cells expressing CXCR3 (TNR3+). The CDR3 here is CAARLRGHNQPQHF.